The entry below gives a single T cell receptor beta chain sequence along with its context. These data are taken from a study of blood T cell repertoires in COVID-19. About the research overall: The samples span acute and convalescent COVID-19 from the United States, Italy and Spain. In each case, the material was cDNA or gDNA derived from T cells, B-cell-depleted T cells, or PBMCs.

Original processing methods: Estimated nucleated cell counts came from reference gene primer amplification. Produced via immunoSEQ multiplex PCR; TCRdb's table is partial and in-frame only. That table furnishes V, J and clone size, whereas the DNA furnished D and trimming. The table includes around 33,000 clones, roughly 74% detected once. The CDR3 sequence is 12 residues long. V shed 4 bases and J shed 3 bases, with 4 bases lying between them. Germline CDR1 is MNHEY and CDR2 is SVGAGI. V and J are TRBV6-5 and TRBJ1-5; D gene uncertain. This receptor was obtained from an elderly man with active or convalescent COVID-19. Sequenced material: peripheral blood. DNA of the CDR3: TGTGCCAGCAGTTCACACAATCAGCCCCAGCATTTT. Residues: CASSSHNQPQHF.